The 17 T cell receptor beta chains presented below share a single source sample, sequenced in a study of technical replicates of blood from a few donors. The data were produced by immunoSEQ multiplex PCR, yet TCRdb's version contains in-frame clones alone and is incomplete. Of roughly 74,000 clones detected, roughly 91% appear once; the ten largest clones hold approximately 0.41%. What was sequenced was T cells isolated from PBMCs. The receptors derive from a human donor in good health.

The chain has TRBV27 and TRBJ2-2; possible D gene TRBD1, 6 bases. Germline V gives CDR1 MNHEY, CDR2 SMNVEV (reference sequence). The CDR3 runs 11 residues. V was shortened by 10 bases and J by 6 bases, with 9 bases between the two germline ends. The CDR3 sequence is CATSGAGELFF. CDR3 DNA: TGTGCCACCTCAGGGGCCGGGGAGCTGTTTTTT.

This chain links TRBV27 with TRBJ2-2; TRBD2 aligns across 7 bases. There are 15 residues in the CDR3. The trim removed 3 bases at V and 6 bases at J, leaving 7 bases unmatched. Germline lookup yields CDR1 MNHEY and CDR2 SMNVEV (reference sequence). CDR3 in DNA: TGTGCCAGCAGTTTCTGGCGGGAGAGGGCCGGGGAGCTGTTTTTT. Its translation is CASSFWRERAGELFF.

The rearrangement links TRBV30 to TRBJ2-7, with TRBD2 as a possible D gene (6 bases). V was pared by 0 bases and J by 1 base, with 22 bases between. In germline, CDR1 is GTSNPN, CDR2 SVGIG (reference sequence). This CDR3 is 18 amino acids long. The CDR3 region is CAWSVISVYGSGSYEQYF. In nucleotides, the CDR3 is TGTGCCTGGAGTGTAATTTCGGTCTATGGTAGCGGTTCCTACGAGCAGTACTTC.

The DNA of the CDR3 is TGTGCCAGCAGTGATGACAGAGAAAATGGCTACACCTTC. It specifies CASSDDRENGYTF. This chain links TRBV2 with TRBJ1-2; maybe TRBD1 (5 bases). The CDR3 is 13 residues long. Between the trimmed V and J ends, which lost 3 bases and 6 bases, there was a span of 11 bases. Per germline, CDR1 SNHLY and CDR2 FYNNEI. Full variable domain (outside the CDR3, taken from reference TRBV2 and TRBJ1-2): EPEVTQTPSHQVTQMGQEVILRCVPISNHLYFYWYRQILGQKVEFLVSFYNNEISEKSEIFDDQFSVERPDGSNFTLKIRSTKLEDSAMYFCASSDDRENGYTFGSGTRLTVV.

The V gene is TRBV29-1, the J gene TRBJ2-5; possible D gene TRBD2, 6 bases. The germline CDR1 and CDR2 sequences are SQVTM and ANQGSEA. The CDR3 spans 15 residues. Trimming removed 3 bases from V and 4 bases from J, with 18 bases in between. The CDR3 sequence is CSVDSGRGGGETQYF. In DNA, the CDR3 is TGCAGCGTTGATAGCGGCCGAGGAGGAGGAGAGACCCAGTACTTC.

This chain uses TRBV5-1 with TRBJ2-5; perhaps TRBD2 as D (6 bases). The CDR3 length is 14 residues. V was clipped by 5 bases and J by 5 bases, with 16 bases between them. Germline lookup yields CDR1 SGHRS and CDR2 YFSETQ. The CDR3 bases are TGCGCCAGCAGGATTGGCCCGGGGGAGGAGACCCAGTACTTC. Protein sequence: CASRIGPGEETQYF.

J is TRBJ2-3 and V is TRBV9; 7 bases align to TRBD1. V trimming: 3 bases; J trimming: 4 bases; junction bases outside the gene matches: 11. This CDR3 has 16 residues. The germline gives CDR1 SGDLS, CDR2 YYNGEE. CDR3 sequence: CASSARTGTVPDTQYF. The DNA of the CDR3 is TGTGCCAGCAGCGCTCGGACAGGAACGGTTCCAGATACGCAGTATTTT.

This sequence joins TRBV10-1 and TRBJ1-5; a possible D gene is TRBD1 (5 bases). Trimming removed 8 bases from V and 7 bases from J, with 12 bases in between. There are 12 residues in the CDR3. In germline, CDR1 is WNHNN, CDR2 SYGVQD (reference sequence). CDR3 amino acids: CASGTGLQPQHF. The CDR3, as DNA: TGCGCCAGCGGAACAGGCTTACAGCCCCAGCATTTT.

The chain joins TRBV4-1 to TRBJ1-2, with 12 positions matching TRBD1. The V gene's germline CDR1 is MGHRA and CDR2 YSYEKL. This CDR3 spans 14 amino acids. Germline trimming cut 0 bases from V and 8 bases from J; bases unmatched to any gene: 1. The CDR3 nucleotides read TGCGCCAGCAGCCAAGAGGGACAGGGGGCGGGCTACACCTTC. Translating it yields CASSQEGQGAGYTF.

This clone was picked up one time. This chain links TRBV6-1 with TRBJ1-5; a possible D gene is TRBD1 (6 bases). CDR3 size: 12 residues. Germline V gives CDR1 MNHNS, CDR2 SASEGT. The ends were cut back, 5 bases at V and 8 bases at J, with 10 bases in the middle. Here the CDR3 DNA reads TGTGCCAGCAGTACAGGGCGTGAGCCCCAGCATTTT. Protein product: CASSTGREPQHF.

The chain couples TRBV9 to TRBJ2-1; possibly TRBD1 for D (6 bases). The V end lost 4 bases, the J end lost 3 bases, and 11 bases lay between the germline ends. Per the germline V gene, CDR1 is SGDLS and CDR2 is YYNGEE. This CDR3 has 14 amino acids. DNA of the CDR3: TGTGCCAGCAGCCCTAGGACAGTCTACAATGAGCAGTTCTTC. Amino acid sequence: CASSPRTVYNEQFF.

The genes are TRBV27 and TRBJ1-1; 7 bases line up with TRBD1. Germline V CDR1 and CDR2: MNHEY, SMNVEV (reference sequence). The junction had 14 bases not matched to a gene; V was cut back by 0 bases and J by 1 base. CDR3 size: 19 residues. As DNA, the CDR3 is TGTGCCAGCAGTTTATCGGGGCAGGGGGGCGACAGGTCGAACACTGAAGCTTTCTTT. This gives the protein CASSLSGQGGDRSNTEAFF.

The chain recombines TRBV18 with TRBJ2-1; 8 nucleotides match TRBD2. The germline gives CDR1 KGHSH, CDR2 LQKENI. Trimming cost V 3 bases and J 5 bases; bases outside gene matches: 12. This CDR3 comprises 17 residues. CDR3 sequence: CASSPPREREIHNEQFF. The CDR3, as DNA: TGTGCCAGCTCACCCCCTCGGGAGCGGGAGATCCACAATGAGCAGTTCTTC. The full variable domain, rest sourced from reference TRBV18 and TRBJ2-1, is NAGVMQNPRHLVRRRGQEARLRCSPMKGHSHVYWYRQLPEEGLKFMVYLQKENIIDESGMPKERFSAEFPKEGPSILRIQQVVRGDSAAYFCASSPPREREIHNEQFFGPGTRLTVL.

This clone was picked up one time. CDR3 in amino acids: CASSLTGTANTEAFF. Here the CDR3 DNA reads TGTGCCAGCAGCCTCACCGGGACAGCAAACACTGAAGCTTTCTTT. The rearrangement joins TRBV14 to TRBJ1-1, with TRBD1 matching 7 bases. The germline gives CDR1 SGHDN, CDR2 FVKESK. V dropped 4 bases and J dropped 2; count of bases not matched to a gene: 7. The CDR3 runs 15 residues. Full variable domain (remainder filled in from reference TRBV14 and TRBJ1-1): EAGVTQFPSHSVIEKGQTVTLRCDPISGHDNLYWYRRVMGKEIKFLLHFVKESKQDESGMPNNRFLAERTGGTYSTLKVQPAELEDSGVYFCASSLTGTANTEAFFGQGTRLTVV.

V and J are TRBV6-5 and TRBJ2-5, with D perhaps matching TRBD1 (5 bases). This CDR3 has 13 residues. Deletions cut 6 bases from V and 5 bases from J, with 13 bases between. Germline CDR1 reads MNHEY; CDR2 reads SVGAGI. The CDR3 nucleotides are TGTGCCAGCAGAGGGGCGCTATGGGAGACCCAGTACTTC. As protein: CASRGALWETQYF.

In this sample, this clone turned up once. The rearrangement joins TRBV5-1 to TRBJ2-1; 10 bases align to TRBD2. This CDR3 region has 16 residues. V gave up 0 bases and J gave up 9 bases; unmatched junction bases: 9. Germline CDR1 reads SGHRS; CDR2 reads YFSETQ. CDR3 sequence: CASSLVYKREGGEQFF. CDR3 sequence (DNA): TGCGCCAGCAGCTTGGTTTACAAGCGGGAGGGGGGTGAGCAGTTCTTC.

The chain has TRBV7-3 and TRBJ2-5; D ambiguous. This CDR3 comprises 14 residues. The germline gives CDR1 SGHTA, CDR2 FQGTGA. Trimming took 2 bases from V and 1 from J, leaving 8 bases between them. In nucleotides, the CDR3 is TGTGCCAGCAGCTTATCGGGTACCCAAGAGACCCAGTACTTC. Translated, it gives CASSLSGTQETQYF.